The 15 T cell receptor beta chains in this list originate from one sample, sequenced in a study of OX40 agonist ivuxolimab in advanced cancers. Sequenced by immunoSEQ multiplex PCR; TCRdb stores in-frame clones only, minus some. This sample has tens of thousands of clones; 90% occur once, and the top ten carry approximately 9.9%. The sequencing here drew on CD4+ or CD8+ T cells sorted from blood, taken in a trial of the OX40 agonist ivuxolimab. Receptor source: an adult with an advanced solid tumor such as melanoma, head and neck, liver or kidney cancer.

This chain connects TRBV29-1 to TRBJ2-1; D perhaps matches TRBD2 (7 bases). The CDR3 runs 16 residues. Trimming took off 1 base at V and 8 bases at J, with 21 bases between the two ends. Per the germline V gene, CDR1 is SQVTM and CDR2 is ANQGSEA. CDR3: CSVEGPRGGSPDEQFF. CDR3 bases: TGCAGCGTTGAAGGGCCCAGGGGCGGGAGTCCCGATGAGCAGTTCTTC.

This clone has only one observation. The rearrangement uses TRBV19 and TRBJ2-7, with 12 bases identical to TRBD2. Germline assignment: CDR1 LNHDA and CDR2 SQIVND (reference sequence). CDR3 length: 16 residues. J was trimmed by 4 bases and V by 3 bases; bases with no gene match: 7. The CDR3 loop reads CASSIRLAGEVYEQYF. The CDR3 DNA reads as TGTGCCAGTAGTATTCGACTAGCGGGGGAGGTATACGAGCAGTACTTC.

The chain has TRBV7-9 and TRBJ1-1; D not certain. In germline, CDR1 is SEHNR, CDR2 FQNEAQ (reference sequence). V was cut by 1 base and J by 2 bases, with 11 bases left in between. The CDR3 is 15 residues long. Written as DNA, the CDR3 is TGTGCCAGCAGCTTAGGGGGAGGGATTAACACTGAAGCTTTCTTT. This sequence encodes CASSLGGGINTEAFF.

This clone was recorded once. V and J are TRBV5-5 and TRBJ2-7; 7 nucleotides agree with TRBD1. The germline V gene has CDR1 SGHKS and CDR2 YYEKEE (reference sequence). V was clipped by 4 bases and J by 2 bases; unmatched bases: 6. The CDR3 totals 14 residues. The CDR3 DNA follows: TGTGCCAGCAGCCTCAGAGGGACAGCCTACGAGCAGTACTTC. This encodes CASSLRGTAYEQYF.

The chain employs TRBV10-1 and TRBJ2-2, with TRBD2 matching 9 bases. CDR1 and CDR2 from the germline V gene are WNHNN and SYGVQD (reference sequence). J lost 0 bases, V lost 11 bases, and 19 bases had no gene match. The CDR3 runs 19 residues. Written as DNA, the CDR3 is TGCGCCCGGTGCAGGGCTAGCGGGATGCCATCCTCGAACACCGGGGAGCTGTTTTTT. Translation: CARCRASGMPSSNTGELFF.

The chain uses TRBV2 and TRBJ1-6; 9 bases are shared with TRBD1. Germline V CDR1 and CDR2: SNHLY, FYNNEI. This CDR3 spans 15 amino acids. V lost 4 bases and J lost 12; bases outside the gene matches: 10. CDR3 bases: TGTGCCAGCAGTGGGGGGACAGGGCAATTCTTACCCCTCCACTTT. Translating gives CASSGGTGQFLPLHF. The full variable domain, its missing parts supplied by reference TRBV2 and TRBJ1-6, is EPEVTQTPSHQVTQMGQEVILRCVPISNHLYFYWYRQILGQKVEFLVSFYNNEISEKSEIFDDQFSVERPDGSNFTLKIRSTKLEDSAMYFCASSGGTGQFLPLHFGNGTRLTVT.

As DNA, the CDR3 is TGTGCCAGCAGCCAGGGGGGCTCCTACAATGAGCAGTTCTTC. Translating gives CASSQGGSYNEQFF. The V and J genes are TRBV14 and TRBJ2-1; D might be TRBD2 (6 bases). The CDR3 is 14 amino acids. The V and J ends lost 3 bases and 0 bases respectively, with 6 bases between them. CDR1 and CDR2 from the germline V gene are SGHDN and FVKESK.

This chain joins TRBV5-1 and TRBJ2-1; the match to TRBD2 covers 11 bases. With V trimmed by 2 bases and J by 1 base, 2 bases remained unmatched. The CDR3 totals 16 residues. Germline lookup yields CDR1 SGHRS and CDR2 YFSETQ. The CDR3 DNA sequence: TGCGCCAGCAGCTTCCTAGCGGGGGGATCCTACAATGAGCAGTTCTTC. Amino acids: CASSFLAGGSYNEQFF. Complete variable domain (other parts from reference TRBV5-1 and TRBJ2-1): KAGVTQTPRYLIKTRGQQVTLSCSPISGHRSVSWYQQTPGQGLQFLFEYFSETQRNKGNFPGRFSGRQFSNSRSEMNVSTLELGDSALYLCASSFLAGGSYNEQFFGPGTRLTVL.

The gene calls are TRBV5-6 and TRBJ1-1, with D hard to call. This CDR3 is built from 15 residues. CDR1 and CDR2 from the germline V gene are SGHDT and YYEEEE. Trimming took off 3 bases at V and 0 bases at J, with 12 bases between the two ends. This chain's CDR3 is CASSSFGYLNTEAFF. The CDR3 region has the DNA TGTGCCAGCAGCTCATTCGGGTATTTGAACACTGAAGCTTTCTTT.

The chain recombines TRBV6-1 with TRBJ2-3; TRBD2 might be the D (5 bases). The CDR3 extends over 16 amino acids. Trimming took 2 bases from V and 2 from J, leaving 14 bases between them. Looked up from germline, CDR1 is MNHNS and CDR2 is SASEGT. The CDR3 loop is CASSEFLDSYTDTQYF. The CDR3 coding sequence is TGTGCCAGCAGTGAATTCCTGGACTCATACACAGATACGCAGTATTTT.

This clone was recorded once. CDR3 protein: CASGPLNYEQYF. The DNA for the CDR3 is TGTGCCAGCGGACCATTGAATTACGAGCAGTACTTC. The V call is TRBV6-5, the J call TRBJ2-7; D unclear. This CDR3 is 12 amino acids long. The germline V and J ends were trimmed by 8 bases and 4 bases, with 12 bases remaining between them. Per germline, CDR1 MNHEY and CDR2 SVGAGI.

The chain combines TRBV5-6 with TRBJ2-6, with D possibly matching TRBD2 (7 bases). Germline assignment: CDR1 SGHDT and CDR2 YYEEEE. This CDR3 contains 19 residues. V dropped 3 bases and J dropped 1 base, with 20 bases sitting between them. CDR3 sequence reads: CASSWGAGGIPSGANVLTF. The CDR3 DNA reads TGTGCCAGCAGCTGGGGGGCCGGGGGGATTCCTTCTGGGGCCAACGTCCTGACTTTC.

This chain connects TRBV15 to TRBJ2-5; TRBD1 or TRBD2 may be the D gene (7 bases each). The CDR3 consists of 15 residues. Trimming removed 5 bases from V and 2 bases from J, with 15 bases in between. Germline V CDR1 and CDR2: LNHNV, YYDKDF (reference sequence). CDR3 protein: CATSGRGGAQETQYF. The DNA for the CDR3 is TGTGCCACCAGCGGCAGGGGGGGGGCTCAAGAGACCCAGTACTTC.

The chain carries TRBV4-1 and TRBJ1-1; 8 nucleotides align to TRBD1. There are 14 residues in the CDR3. V lost 6 bases and J lost 2; bases outside the gene matches: 5. Germline CDR1 and CDR2: MGHRA and YSYEKL. CDR3 bases: TGCGCCAGCAGAGACAGGGGCCCCAACACTGAAGCTTTCTTT. The encoded protein is CASRDRGPNTEAFF.

The chain combines TRBV30 with TRBJ2-3; D unclear. The CDR3 is 18 residues long. V was clipped by 4 bases and J by 2 bases, with 25 bases between them. CDR1 is GTSNPN and CDR2 is SVGIG in the germline V gene (reference sequence). DNA for the CDR3: TGTGCCTGGACCAAACTTCCCGATCGGATGGCTTACACAGATACGCAGTATTTT. Its translation is CAWTKLPDRMAYTDTQYF. Drawing the rest from reference TRBV30 and TRBJ2-3, the complete variable domain is SQTIHQWPATLVQPVGSPLSLECTVEGTSNPNLYWYRQAAGRGLQLLFYSVGIGQISSEVPQNLSASRPQDRQFILSSKKLLLSDSGFYLCAWTKLPDRMAYTDTQYFGPGTRLTVL.